The present TCR beta chain was sequenced within a study of cytomegalovirus exposure and HLA in healthy donors. The PCR employed 60 Vbeta primers together with 13 Jbeta primers. Sequencing used immunoSEQ multiplex PCR; TCRdb keeps in-frame clones, though not all of them. The sample lists about 160,000 clones; approximately 78% were seen once. The length of the CDR3 is 16 residues. The ends lost 2 bases at V and 6 bases at J; junction bases unmatched: 10. Germline CDR1 and CDR2: MNHEY and SVGAGI. This receptor was obtained from a woman younger than 45 in good health and CMV-seropositive. The chain is built from TRBV6-5 and TRBJ1-2, with 9 positions matching TRBD1. What was sequenced was PBMCs. CDR3 protein: CASSYGGQGLWDGYTF. The CDR3 DNA reads TGTGCCAGCAGTTACGGGGGACAGGGCCTCTGGGATGGCTACACCTTC.